A selection of T cell receptor beta chains follows, all from one sample in a study of beta chain features in type 1 diabetes. Generated by immunoSEQ multiplex PCR, the TCRdb table keeps only in-frame clones and is missing some. The profile shows just over 600,000 clones, 15% to 17% of them singletons. The sample was naive CD4+ T cells from blood. The receptors come from a young man in good health. The CDR3 runs from the conserved cysteine through the conserved F or W. A D gene is named only where the DNA matches it firmly. Clone size appears in some rows only: once, few, many, or a class for an expanded clone.

v_gene,abundance,d_gene,j_gene,CDR3aa,CDR3nt
TRBV4-2,.,.,TRBJ2-7,CASSQEHRGRVTYEQYF,TGTGCCAGCAGCCAAGAGCACCGGGGAAGGGTAACCTACGAGCAGTACTTC
TRBV7-3,many,.,TRBJ1-1,CASSLKGGATTEAFF,TGTGCCAGCAGCTTAAAAGGGGGGGCAACCACTGAAGCTTTCTTT
TRBV4-1,.,.,TRBJ2-1,CASSFIRDEQFF,TGCGCCAGCAGCTTTATTCGGGATGAGCAGTTCTTC
TRBV7-2,few,.,TRBJ2-1,CASSSGLTEADEQFF,TGTGCCAGCAGCTCGGGACTCACCGAAGCCGATGAGCAGTTCTTC
TRBV15,.,.,TRBJ2-3,CATSQGQAIDTQYF,TGTGCCACCAGTCAGGGGCAGGCCATAGATACGCAGTATTTT
TRBV5-1,few,.,TRBJ2-2,CASSLKTTGELFF,TGCGCCAGCAGCTTAAAGACCACCGGGGAGCTGTTTTTT
TRBV9,few,.,TRBJ2-3,CASSGPSSTDTQYF,TGTGCCAGCAGCGGTCCATCTAGCACAGATACGCAGTATTTT
TRBV27,few,TRBD2,TRBJ2-5,CASSHGGKETQYF,TGTGCCAGCAGTCACGGGGGGAAGGAGACCCAGTACTTC
TRBV7-3,few,TRBD1,TRBJ2-7,CASSPRDRGYEQYF,TGTGCCAGCAGCCCTCGGGACAGGGGTTACGAGCAGTACTTC
TRBV2,few,.,TRBJ1-4,CASSEAQGKGEKLFF,TGTGCCAGCAGTGAAGCGCAGGGGAAGGGTGAAAAACTGTTTTTT
TRBV4-1,.,TRBD2,TRBJ2-1,CASSQGRLAGGLIRNEQFF,TGCGCCAGCAGCCAAGGGAGACTAGCGGGGGGGCTTATTCGCAATGAGCAGTTCTTC
TRBV7-2,.,TRBD1,TRBJ2-7,CASSPRGTGGPYEQYF,TGTGCCAGCAGCCCGAGAGGGACAGGGGGTCCCTACGAGCAGTACTTC
TRBV7-9,.,.,TRBJ1-1,CASSSQGTLLDTEAFF,TGTGCCAGCAGCTCCCAGGGGACCCTTTTGGACACTGAAGCTTTCTTT
TRBV30,few,TRBD1,TRBJ1-1,CAWSLTGGLTEAFF,TGTGCCTGGAGTTTGACAGGGGGGCTCACTGAAGCTTTCTTT
TRBV2,.,.,TRBJ1-2,CASKSTSGNYGYTF,TGTGCCAGCAAGTCTACTTCTGGTAACTATGGCTACACCTTC
TRBV10-3,few,.,TRBJ2-1,CAISSGQANEQFF,TGTGCCATCAGTTCGGGGCAGGCGAATGAGCAGTTCTTC
TRBV7-2,few,.,TRBJ1-5,CASTNGGSNQPQHF,TGTGCCAGCACCAACGGGGGTAGCAATCAGCCCCAGCATTTT
TRBV29-1,few,TRBD1,TRBJ2-7,CSVGGQGYEQYF,TGCAGCGTTGGAGGACAGGGCTACGAGCAGTACTTC
TRBV7-9,few,TRBD1,TRBJ1-1,CASSPQGQGHGAFF,TGTGCCAGCAGCCCACAAGGACAGGGACACGGAGCTTTCTTT
TRBV7-3,.,TRBD2,TRBJ2-3,CASSGGSGTDTQYF,TGTGCCAGCAGCGGCGGGAGCGGCACAGATACGCAGTATTTT
TRBV28,few,TRBD1,TRBJ2-5,CASSLTGQGLRETQYF,TGTGCCAGCAGTTTAACGGGACAGGGGCTTAGGGAGACCCAGTACTTC
TRBV29-1,few,.,TRBJ2-3,CSVGPVDTQYF,TGCAGCGTAGGCCCTGTCGATACGCAGTATTTT
TRBV15,.,TRBD1,TRBJ2-3,CATSNPRQGTMDTQYF,TGTGCCACCAGCAACCCAAGACAGGGAACAATGGATACGCAGTATTTT
TRBV11-2,.,TRBD2,TRBJ2-1,CASSLVFGGRASAEQFF,TGTGCCAGCAGCTTAGTGTTTGGGGGGAGGGCCTCGGCTGAGCAGTTCTTC
TRBV6-6,.,.,TRBJ2-1,CASSRQQSSYNEQFF,TGTGCCAGCAGCCGACAGCAAAGCTCCTACAATGAGCAGTTCTTC
TRBV9,.,.,TRBJ2-1,CASSGFRRSTYNEQFF,TGTGCCAGCAGCGGATTCAGACGCAGTACCTACAATGAGCAGTTCTTC
TRBV28,few,.,TRBJ2-6,CASSLRGRLTSGANVLTF,TGTGCCAGCAGTTTAAGGGGCAGGCTAACCTCTGGGGCCAACGTCCTGACTTTC
TRBV6-1,.,TRBD1,TRBJ2-3,CASSWDSFTDTQYF,TGTGCCAGCAGTTGGGACAGCTTCACAGATACGCAGTATTTT
TRBV5-1,.,.,TRBJ2-3,CASSLGQGGTDTQYF,TGCGCCAGCAGCTTGGGCCAGGGTGGAACAGATACGCAGTATTTT
TRBV5-4,few,TRBD1,TRBJ1-2,CAGEGQGPSGYTF,TGTGCCGGGGAGGGACAGGGCCCCTCCGGCTACACCTTC
TRBV18,.,.,TRBJ2-1,CASSPLPGLSSYNEQFF,TGTGCCAGCTCACCTCTCCCTGGCCTTAGCTCCTACAATGAGCAGTTCTTC
TRBV4-3,few,.,TRBJ1-1,CASSQDASRGGRTEAFF,TGCGCCAGCAGCCAAGATGCGTCCAGGGGAGGACGCACTGAAGCTTTCTTT
TRBV6-5,few,.,TRBJ2-7,CASSYRGGRAYEQYF,TGTGCCAGCAGTTACCGGGGCGGACGAGCCTACGAGCAGTACTTC
TRBV18,few,TRBD2,TRBJ2-7,CASLRGESSYEQYF,TGTGCCAGCCTCCGGGGGGAGTCTTCCTACGAGCAGTACTTC
TRBV5-4,few,.,TRBJ1-2,CASSLVLGSYGYTF,TGTGCCAGCAGCTTGGTACTGGGCTCCTATGGCTACACCTTC
TRBV28,once,.,TRBJ1-1,CASSPRGGRPEAFF,TGTGCCAGCAGCCCTCGGGGGGGCCGCCCTGAAGCTTTCTTT
TRBV12-5,few,.,TRBJ1-2,CASGWIGQNYGYTF,TGTGCTAGTGGTTGGATAGGACAAAACTATGGCTACACCTTC
TRBV6-5,.,.,TRBJ2-2,CASSPRRGNTGELFF,TGTGCCAGCAGCCCCCGCAGGGGGAACACCGGGGAGCTGTTTTTT
TRBV10-3,.,.,TRBJ1-1,CATRGLTEAFF,TGTGCCACCCGGGGGCTCACTGAAGCTTTCTTT
TRBV18,.,.,TRBJ2-7,CASSSDREQYF,TGTGCCAGCTCATCCGACAGGGAGCAGTACTTC
TRBV14,few,.,TRBJ2-3,CASSQGDADTQYF,TGTGCCAGCAGCCAAGGGGACGCAGATACGCAGTATTTT
TRBV10-3,few,.,TRBJ1-1,CAISSGQMNTEAFF,TGTGCCATCAGTTCAGGGCAAATGAACACTGAAGCTTTCTTT
TRBV2,.,.,TRBJ2-1,CASSYREINEQFF,TGTGCCAGCAGTTACAGGGAAATCAATGAGCAGTTCTTC
TRBV7-8,few,.,TRBJ1-2,CASSPSRVWVLYGYTF,TGTGCCAGCAGTCCAAGCAGGGTTTGGGTTCTCTATGGCTACACCTTC
TRBV6-5,few,TRBD1,TRBJ1-1,CASSYLDRAEAFF,TGTGCCAGCAGTTACTTAGACAGGGCTGAAGCTTTCTTT
TRBV5-1,.,.,TRBJ2-7,CASSLRMSYEQYF,TGCGCCAGCAGCTTGAGGATGTCCTACGAGCAGTACTTC
TRBV2,.,TRBD2,TRBJ2-7,CASSRTSGVQYF,TGTGCCAGCAGCCGGACTAGCGGGGTTCAGTACTTC
TRBV7-2,.,.,TRBJ2-7,CASSLGQITYEQYF,TGTGCCAGCAGCTTAGGACAGATAACCTACGAGCAGTACTTC
TRBV7-9,few,.,TRBJ1-3,CASSPSGNTIYF,TGTGCCAGCAGTCCCTCTGGAAACACCATATATTTT
TRBV28,.,.,TRBJ1-3,CASSRGFGNTIYF,TGTGCCAGTAGCCGGGGTTTTGGAAACACCATATATTTT
TRBV7-2,.,.,TRBJ2-7,CASSLASGGAYEQYF,TGTGCCAGCAGCTTAGCCTCAGGGGGGGCCTACGAGCAGTACTTC
TRBV6-5,few,TRBD2,TRBJ2-1,CAAGSELAGNNEQFF,TGTGCAGCCGGGAGTGAACTAGCGGGTAACAATGAGCAGTTCTTC
TRBV28,few,.,TRBJ2-7,CASSPTIYEQYF,TGTGCCAGCAGCCCGACTATCTACGAGCAGTACTTC
TRBV30,few,.,TRBJ1-1,CAWKNGGRDTEAFF,TGTGCCTGGAAGAACGGGGGGAGGGACACTGAAGCTTTCTTT
TRBV19,few,.,TRBJ2-7,CASRDWSSYEQYF,TGTGCCAGCCGGGACTGGAGCTCCTACGAGCAGTACTTC
TRBV7-9,.,TRBD1,TRBJ1-5,CASSLGPDRGPRQPQHF,TGTGCCAGCAGCTTGGGGCCGGACAGGGGGCCGCGTCAGCCCCAGCATTTT
TRBV5-1,.,TRBD2,TRBJ2-7,CASSLVGTSGAEQYF,TGCGCCAGCAGCTTGGTCGGGACTAGCGGGGCCGAGCAGTACTTC
TRBV7-2,few,.,TRBJ2-3,CASSLIVLLSTDTQYF,TGTGCCAGCAGCTTAATAGTCCTCCTGAGCACAGATACGCAGTATTTT
TRBV7-9,.,.,TRBJ2-7,CASSPQYTNYEQYF,TGTGCCAGCAGCCCCCAATACACGAATTACGAGCAGTACTTC
TRBV7-2,.,.,TRBJ2-3,CASSLGVVRTQYF,TGTGCCAGCAGCTTAGGGGTCGTCCGGACGCAGTATTTT